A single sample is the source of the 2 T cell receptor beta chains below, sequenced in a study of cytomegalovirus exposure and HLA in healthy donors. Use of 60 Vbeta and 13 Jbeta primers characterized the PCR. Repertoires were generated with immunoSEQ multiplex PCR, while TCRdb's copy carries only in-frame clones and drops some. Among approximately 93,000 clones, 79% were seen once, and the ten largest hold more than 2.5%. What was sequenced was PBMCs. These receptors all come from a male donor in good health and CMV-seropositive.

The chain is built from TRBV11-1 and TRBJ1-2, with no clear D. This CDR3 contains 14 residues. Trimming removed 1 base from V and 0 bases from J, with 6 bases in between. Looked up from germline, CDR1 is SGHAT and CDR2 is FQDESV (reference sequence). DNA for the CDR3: TGTGCCAGCAGCTTAGGGGCCACTAACTATGGCTACACCTTC. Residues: CASSLGATNYGYTF.

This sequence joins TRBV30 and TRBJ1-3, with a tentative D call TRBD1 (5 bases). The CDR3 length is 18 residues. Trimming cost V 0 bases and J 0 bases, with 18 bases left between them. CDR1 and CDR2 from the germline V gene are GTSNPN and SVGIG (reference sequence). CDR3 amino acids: CAWSVWGQRRFSGNTIYF. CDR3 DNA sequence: TGTGCCTGGAGTGTCTGGGGCCAACGACGTTTCTCTGGAAACACCATATATTTT.